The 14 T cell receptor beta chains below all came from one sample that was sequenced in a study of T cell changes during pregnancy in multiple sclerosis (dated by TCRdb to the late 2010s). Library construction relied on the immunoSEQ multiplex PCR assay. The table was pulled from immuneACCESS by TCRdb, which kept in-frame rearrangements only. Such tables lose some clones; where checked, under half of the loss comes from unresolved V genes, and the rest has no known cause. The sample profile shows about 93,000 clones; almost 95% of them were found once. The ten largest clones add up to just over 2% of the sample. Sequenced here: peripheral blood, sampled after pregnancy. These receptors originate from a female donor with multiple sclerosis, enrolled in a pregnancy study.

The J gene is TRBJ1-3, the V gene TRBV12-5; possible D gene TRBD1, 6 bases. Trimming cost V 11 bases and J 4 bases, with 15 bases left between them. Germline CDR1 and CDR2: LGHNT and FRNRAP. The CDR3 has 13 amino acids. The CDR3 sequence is CAYSWGGGNTIYF. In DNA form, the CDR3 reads TGTGCTTATTCTTGGGGGGGCGGAAACACCATATATTTT.

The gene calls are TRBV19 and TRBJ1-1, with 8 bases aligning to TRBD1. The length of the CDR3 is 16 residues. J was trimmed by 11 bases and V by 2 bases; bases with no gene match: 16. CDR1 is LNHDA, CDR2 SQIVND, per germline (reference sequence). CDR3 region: CASSIWVRTGMSGAFF. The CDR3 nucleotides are TGTGCCAGTAGTATATGGGTCCGGACAGGGATGAGCGGGGCTTTCTTT.

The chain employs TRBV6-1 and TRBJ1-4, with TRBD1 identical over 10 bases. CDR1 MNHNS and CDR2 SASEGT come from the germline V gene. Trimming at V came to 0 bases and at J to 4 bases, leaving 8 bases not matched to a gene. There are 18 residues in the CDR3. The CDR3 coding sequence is TGTGCCAGCAGTGAAGCCCTCACCGGACAGGGGGTTAATGAAAAACTGTTTTTT. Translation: CASSEALTGQGVNEKLFF.

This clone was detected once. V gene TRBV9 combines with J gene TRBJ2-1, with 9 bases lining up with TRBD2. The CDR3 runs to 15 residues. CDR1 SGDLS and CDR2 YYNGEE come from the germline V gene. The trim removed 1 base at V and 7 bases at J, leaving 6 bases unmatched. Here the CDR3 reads CASSVSGLARNEQFF. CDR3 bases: TGTGCCAGCAGCGTAAGTGGACTAGCGAGGAATGAGCAGTTCTTC.

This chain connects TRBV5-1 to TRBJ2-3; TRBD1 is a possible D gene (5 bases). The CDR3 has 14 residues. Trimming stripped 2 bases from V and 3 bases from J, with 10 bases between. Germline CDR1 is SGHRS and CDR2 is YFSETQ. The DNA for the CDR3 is TGCGCCAGCAGCTTAGAACAGGCTACAGATACGCAGTATTTT. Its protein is CASSLEQATDTQYF. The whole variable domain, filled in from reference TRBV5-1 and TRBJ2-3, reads KAGVTQTPRYLIKTRGQQVTLSCSPISGHRSVSWYQQTPGQGLQFLFEYFSETQRNKGNFPGRFSGRQFSNSRSEMNVSTLELGDSALYLCASSLEQATDTQYFGPGTRLTVL.

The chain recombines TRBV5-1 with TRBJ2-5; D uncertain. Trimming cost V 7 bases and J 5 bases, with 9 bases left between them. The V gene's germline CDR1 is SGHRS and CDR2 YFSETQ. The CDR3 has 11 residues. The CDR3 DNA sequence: TGCGCCAGCCACGACGGGGAGACCCAGTACTTC. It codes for CASHDGETQYF.

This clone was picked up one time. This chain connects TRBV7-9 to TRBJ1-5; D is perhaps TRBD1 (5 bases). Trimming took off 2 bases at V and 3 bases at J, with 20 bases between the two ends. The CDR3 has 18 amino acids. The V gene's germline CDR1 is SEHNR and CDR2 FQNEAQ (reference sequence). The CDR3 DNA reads TGTGCCAGCAGCTTATCTAACCCCCTGGGGGGGGACAATCAGCCCCAGCATTTT. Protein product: CASSLSNPLGGDNQPQHF.

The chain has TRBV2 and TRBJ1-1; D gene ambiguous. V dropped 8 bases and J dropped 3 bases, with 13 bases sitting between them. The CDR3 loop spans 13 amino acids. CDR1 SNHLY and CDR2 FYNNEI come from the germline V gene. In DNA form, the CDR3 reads TGTGCCAGCCGGCGAAGGGAGGACACTGAAGCTTTCTTT. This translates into CASRRREDTEAFF.

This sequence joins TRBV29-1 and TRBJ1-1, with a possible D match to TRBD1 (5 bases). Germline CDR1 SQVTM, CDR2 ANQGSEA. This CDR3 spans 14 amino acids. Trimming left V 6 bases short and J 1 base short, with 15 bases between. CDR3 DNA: TGCAGCGTCCAAACACAGGAGCAGAACACTGAAGCTTTCTTT. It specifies CSVQTQEQNTEAFF.

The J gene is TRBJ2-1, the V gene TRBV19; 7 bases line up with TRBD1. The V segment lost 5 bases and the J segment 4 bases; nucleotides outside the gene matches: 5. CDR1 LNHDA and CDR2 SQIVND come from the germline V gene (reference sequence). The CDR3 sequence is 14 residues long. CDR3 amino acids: CASSSRDSYNEQFF. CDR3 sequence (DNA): TGTGCCAGTAGTTCCCGGGACAGTTACAATGAGCAGTTCTTC.

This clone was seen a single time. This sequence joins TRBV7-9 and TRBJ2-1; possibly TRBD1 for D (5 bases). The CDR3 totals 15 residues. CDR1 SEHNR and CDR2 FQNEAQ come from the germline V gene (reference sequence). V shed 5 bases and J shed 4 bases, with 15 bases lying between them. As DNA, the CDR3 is TGTGCCAGCAGCCGAGTGGCAGGGTGGTACAATGAGCAGTTCTTC. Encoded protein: CASSRVAGWYNEQFF.

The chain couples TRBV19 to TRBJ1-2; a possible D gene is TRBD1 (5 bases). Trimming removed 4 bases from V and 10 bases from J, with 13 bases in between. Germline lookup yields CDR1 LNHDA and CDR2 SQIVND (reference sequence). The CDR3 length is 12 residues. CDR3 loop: CASSRNRDYYTF. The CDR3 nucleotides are TGTGCCAGTAGTAGAAACCGGGACTACTACACCTTC.

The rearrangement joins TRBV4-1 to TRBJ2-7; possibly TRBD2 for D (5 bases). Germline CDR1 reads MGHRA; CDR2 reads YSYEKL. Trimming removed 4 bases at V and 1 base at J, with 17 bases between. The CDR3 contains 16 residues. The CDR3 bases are TGCGCCAGCAGCCCGACCGCGTCGGGGTATTCCTACGAGCAGTACTTC. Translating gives CASSPTASGYSYEQYF.

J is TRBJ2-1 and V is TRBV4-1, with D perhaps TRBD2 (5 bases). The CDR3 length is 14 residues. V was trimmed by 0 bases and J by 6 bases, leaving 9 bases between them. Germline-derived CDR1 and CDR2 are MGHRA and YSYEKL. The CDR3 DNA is TGCGCCAGCAGCCAAGAAAGTAGCGTCAATGAGCAGTTCTTC. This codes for CASSQESSVNEQFF.